These 7 T cell receptor beta chains were all obtained from the same sample, sequenced in a study of naive and memory T cell subsets. An equimolar mix of two oligonucleotides served as the beta constant-region primer for TRBC1 and TRBC2. TCRdb recomputed calls from the UMI-ligation and nested PCR reads with MiXCR, one row per CDR3 protein. The repertoire holds approximately 82,000 distinct CDR3 sequences, roughly 7% seen once, with 1.6% in the top ten. Sequenced sample: central memory CD4+ T cells from blood. The receptors originated from a human donor in good health.

This clonotype has at least ten counts. The rearrangement joins TRBV11-1 to TRBJ2-1, with 9 bases identical to TRBD2. Trimming cost V 7 bases and J 4 bases; bases outside gene matches: 8. From germline, CDR1 is SGHAT and CDR2 FQDESV (reference sequence). This CDR3 spans 15 amino acids. Here the CDR3 DNA reads TGTGCCAGCACTAGCGGGATTCAGGGATACAATGAGCAGTTCTTC. Translating gives CASTSGIQGYNEQFF.

This clonotype was picked up a small number of times. The chain is built from TRBV24-1 and TRBJ2-7, with TRBD2 as a possible D gene (6 bases). V lost 3 bases, J lost 4 bases, and 18 bases lay in between. The CDR3 spans 16 residues. In germline, CDR1 is KGHDR, CDR2 SFDVKD. The CDR3, as DNA: TGTGCCACCAGTGATAGCCGACTAGGAGGGGTTTACGAGCAGTACTTC. Residues: CATSDSRLGGVYEQYF.

This sequence joins TRBV6-1 and TRBJ2-2; possibly TRBD2 for D (5 bases). CDR3 length equals 13 residues. Trimming took off 9 bases at V and 5 bases at J, with 13 bases between the two ends. Per germline, CDR1 MNHNS and CDR2 SASEGT. The CDR3 DNA follows: TGTGCCAGTAACCTAGCACGGACCGGGGAGCTGTTTTTT. It codes for CASNLARTGELFF.

The CDR3 region has the DNA TGTGCCAGCAGCACGTATAAAACGCGAGGGGGGACAGGCAACACCGGGGAGCTGTTTTTT. This encodes CASSTYKTRGGTGNTGELFF. V is TRBV7-8 and J is TRBJ2-2, with TRBD1 matching over 8 bases. The CDR3 runs to 20 residues. Unmatched junction bases numbered 19, after V lost 5 bases and J lost 2 bases. Germline CDR1 SGHVS, CDR2 FQNEAQ.

The chain combines TRBV6-2 or TRBV6-3 with TRBJ2-2, with D hard to call. Germline V gene sequence: CDR1 MNHEY, CDR2 SVGEGT. The length of the CDR3 is 13 residues. V gave up 7 bases and J gave up 6 bases, with 12 bases separating them. The CDR3 region is CASNLPLSGELFF. CDR3 sequence (DNA): TGTGCCAGCAACTTACCACTCTCCGGGGAGCTGTTTTTT.

At least ten counts were recorded for this clonotype. This chain connects TRBV11-2 to TRBJ2-7; the D call may be TRBD1 or TRBD2 (5 bases each). CDR1 and CDR2 (germline): SGHAT, FQNNGV. The CDR3 extends over 15 amino acids. Deletions cut 5 bases from V and 1 base from J, with 15 bases between. The DNA of the CDR3 is TGTGCCAGCAGCCCCAGTGGTGAGGGGTCCTACGAGCAGTACTTC. Protein sequence: CASSPSGEGSYEQYF.

This clonotype was observed at least ten times. V is TRBV29-1 and J is TRBJ1-2, with D perhaps matching TRBD1 (5 bases). CDR1 SQVTM and CDR2 ANQGSEA come from the germline V gene. The ends were cut back, 6 bases at V and 3 bases at J, with 14 bases in the middle. The CDR3 is 13 amino acids. CDR3 protein: CSVPDGGHYGYTF. DNA of the CDR3: TGCAGCGTCCCGGACGGGGGTCACTATGGCTACACCTTC.